The rows below give T cell receptor beta chains drawn from one sample of a study of shared clonotypes between healthy human individuals. Sequencing was performed with immunoSEQ multiplex PCR; in TCRdb, only in-frame clones are kept and a portion is missing. Found here are roughly 2,300,000 clones, about 90% of them singletons; the top ten hold around 0.35%. Sequenced sample: naive CD4+ T cells from PBMCs. These TCRs come from a young man in good health. Some clones in this sample may be carry-over from other donors' samples. CDR3s include the opening cysteine and the closing phenylalanine or tryptophan. A D gene is named only where the DNA matches it firmly. Only some rows state a clone size, as once, few, many or a class for expanded clones.

d_gene: .; abundance: .; v_gene: TRBV7-9; j_gene: TRBJ2-3; CDR3aa: CASSYSDSTDTQYF; CDR3nt: TGTGCCAGCAGCTATAGCGACAGCACAGATACGCAGTATTTT
d_gene: .; abundance: .; v_gene: TRBV7-2; j_gene: TRBJ2-7; CDR3aa: CASSRDTYEQYF; CDR3nt: TGTGCCAGCAGCAGGGACACCTACGAGCAGTACTTC
d_gene: .; abundance: .; v_gene: TRBV11-2; j_gene: TRBJ1-4; CDR3aa: CASSRGPFEKLFF; CDR3nt: TGTGCCAGCAGCCGGGGCCCTTTTGAAAAACTGTTTTTT
d_gene: .; abundance: .; v_gene: TRBV5-1; j_gene: TRBJ2-7; CDR3aa: CASRIGGNSYEQYF; CDR3nt: TGCGCCAGCAGGATTGGCGGCAACTCCTACGAGCAGTACTTC
d_gene: TRBD2; abundance: .; v_gene: TRBV10-1; j_gene: TRBJ2-1; CDR3aa: CASSKTSGGAYNEQFF; CDR3nt: TGCGCCAGCAGCAAGACTAGCGGGGGAGCCTACAATGAGCAGTTCTTC
d_gene: TRBD1; abundance: .; v_gene: TRBV5-8; j_gene: TRBJ2-5; CDR3aa: CASSSGTVLQETQYF; CDR3nt: TGTGCCAGCAGCTCGGGGACAGTCCTCCAAGAGACCCAGTACTTC
d_gene: .; abundance: .; v_gene: TRBV28; j_gene: TRBJ1-1; CDR3aa: CASGGGRAYLNTEAFF; CDR3nt: TGTGCCAGCGGAGGTGGCAGGGCCTACCTGAACACTGAAGCTTTCTTT
d_gene: TRBD1; abundance: .; v_gene: TRBV30; j_gene: TRBJ1-6; CDR3aa: CAWSVAGQVNSPLHF; CDR3nt: TGTGCCTGGAGTGTAGCTGGACAGGTGAATTCACCCCTCCACTTT
d_gene: .; abundance: once; v_gene: TRBV30; j_gene: TRBJ2-3; CDR3aa: CAWIEPPEQGSTDTQYF; CDR3nt: TGTGCCTGGATTGAGCCACCGGAGCAAGGGAGCACAGATACGCAGTATTTT
d_gene: TRBD1; abundance: .; v_gene: TRBV4-1; j_gene: TRBJ1-1; CDR3aa: CASSPGQQNTEAFF; CDR3nt: TGCGCCAGCAGCCCGGGACAGCAGAACACTGAAGCTTTCTTT
d_gene: TRBD2; abundance: .; v_gene: TRBV19; j_gene: TRBJ2-1; CDR3aa: CASKGLAEAYNEQFF; CDR3nt: TGTGCCAGTAAAGGCCTAGCGGAAGCCTACAATGAGCAGTTCTTC
d_gene: .; abundance: .; v_gene: TRBV7-8; j_gene: TRBJ1-5; CDR3aa: CASSPRVQQIPGNQPQHF; CDR3nt: TGTGCCAGCAGCCCCCGGGTTCAACAGATTCCGGGCAATCAGCCCCAGCATTTT
d_gene: .; abundance: .; v_gene: TRBV7-3; j_gene: TRBJ1-1; CDR3aa: CASSLTQVTEAFF; CDR3nt: TGTGCCAGCAGCTTAACGCAGGTGACTGAAGCTTTCTTT
d_gene: .; abundance: .; v_gene: TRBV5-4; j_gene: TRBJ1-2; CDR3aa: CASSLRAGGINYGYTF; CDR3nt: TGTGCCAGCAGCTTGCGGGCGGGAGGGATTAACTATGGCTACACCTTC
d_gene: .; abundance: few; v_gene: TRBV5-1; j_gene: TRBJ2-5; CDR3aa: CASSWAQETQYF; CDR3nt: TGCGCCAGCAGCTGGGCCCAAGAGACCCAGTACTTC
d_gene: .; abundance: .; v_gene: TRBV4-3; j_gene: TRBJ1-3; CDR3aa: CASSQDWTASGNTIYF; CDR3nt: TGCGCCAGCAGCCAAGATTGGACAGCCTCTGGAAACACCATATATTTT
d_gene: .; abundance: once; v_gene: TRBV21-1; j_gene: TRBJ1-2; CDR3aa: CASSKVRQGDGYTF; CDR3nt: TGTGCCAGCAGCAAAGTTCGCCAGGGAGACGGCTACACCTTC
d_gene: TRBD2; abundance: .; v_gene: TRBV28; j_gene: TRBJ2-2; CDR3aa: CASSLLLAGGSTGELFF; CDR3nt: TGTGCCAGCAGTTTATTACTAGCGGGAGGGAGTACCGGGGAGCTGTTTTTT
d_gene: TRBD1; abundance: .; v_gene: TRBV19; j_gene: TRBJ2-5; CDR3aa: CASSPRNRDSPSYF; CDR3nt: TGTGCCAGTAGTCCACGGAACCGGGACAGTCCTTCGTACTTC
d_gene: TRBD1; abundance: .; v_gene: TRBV30; j_gene: TRBJ2-5; CDR3aa: CAWNNRGREETQYF; CDR3nt: TGTGCCTGGAACAACAGGGGGCGGGAAGAGACCCAGTACTTC
d_gene: .; abundance: .; v_gene: TRBV28; j_gene: TRBJ1-4; CDR3aa: CASSFSIGGGTNEKLFF; CDR3nt: TGTGCCAGCAGTTTCAGTATTGGGGGTGGAACTAATGAAAAACTGTTTTTT
d_gene: .; abundance: .; v_gene: TRBV9; j_gene: TRBJ2-1; CDR3aa: CASSGDGYTYNEQFF; CDR3nt: TGTGCCAGCAGCGGTGACGGATACACCTACAATGAGCAGTTCTTC
d_gene: .; abundance: .; v_gene: TRBV5-1; j_gene: TRBJ2-5; CDR3aa: CASSLGAGRETQYF; CDR3nt: TGCGCCAGCAGCTTGGGGGCTGGTCGAGAGACCCAGTACTTC
d_gene: .; abundance: .; v_gene: TRBV5-1; j_gene: TRBJ2-1; CDR3aa: CASSFLSREKQFF; CDR3nt: TGCGCCAGCAGCTTTCTAAGCCGAGAGAAGCAGTTCTTC
d_gene: .; abundance: once; v_gene: TRBV15; j_gene: TRBJ2-1; CDR3aa: CATSRVYRAEYNEQFF; CDR3nt: TGTGCCACCAGCAGAGTATACAGGGCCGAATACAATGAGCAGTTCTTC
d_gene: TRBD2; abundance: .; v_gene: TRBV29-1; j_gene: TRBJ2-1; CDR3aa: CSVDALAGPTNEQFF; CDR3nt: TGCAGCGTTGATGCCCTAGCGGGACCGACGAATGAGCAGTTCTTC
d_gene: .; abundance: .; v_gene: TRBV28; j_gene: TRBJ1-2; CDR3aa: CASSVLGGFGYTF; CDR3nt: TGTGCCAGCAGTGTCTTGGGGGGATTTGGCTACACCTTC
d_gene: .; abundance: .; v_gene: TRBV4-1; j_gene: TRBJ1-5; CDR3aa: CASSQESAYSNQPQHF; CDR3nt: TGCGCCAGCAGCCAAGAGTCGGCTTATAGCAATCAGCCCCAGCATTTT
d_gene: .; abundance: .; v_gene: TRBV27; j_gene: TRBJ2-6; CDR3aa: CASTRTIAGANVLTF; CDR3nt: TGTGCCAGCACCCGGACGATTGCTGGGGCCAACGTCCTGACTTTC
d_gene: TRBD1; abundance: .; v_gene: TRBV5-6; j_gene: TRBJ2-3; CDR3aa: CASTVGLHRDRFGETQYF; CDR3nt: TGTGCCAGCACCGTAGGCCTTCATAGGGACAGGTTTGGGGAAACGCAGTATTTT
d_gene: TRBD1; abundance: .; v_gene: TRBV28; j_gene: TRBJ1-5; CDR3aa: CASSSFTGGNQPQHF; CDR3nt: TGTGCCAGCAGTTCCTTCACAGGGGGCAATCAGCCCCAGCATTTT
d_gene: .; abundance: .; v_gene: TRBV11-3; j_gene: TRBJ2-1; CDR3aa: CASSPGTYLSYNEQFF; CDR3nt: TGTGCCAGCAGCCCCGGGACTTACCTCTCCTACAATGAGCAGTTCTTC
d_gene: .; abundance: .; v_gene: TRBV25-1; j_gene: TRBJ2-3; CDR3aa: CASSDSPGTQYF; CDR3nt: TGTGCCAGCAGTGATTCCCCAGGTACGCAGTATTTT
d_gene: TRBD2; abundance: .; v_gene: TRBV11-2; j_gene: TRBJ2-1; CDR3aa: CASVPAASGLSYNEQFF; CDR3nt: TGTGCCAGCGTCCCGGCGGCTAGCGGGCTTTCCTACAATGAGCAGTTCTTC
d_gene: .; abundance: .; v_gene: TRBV5-1; j_gene: TRBJ2-2; CDR3aa: CASSLGGNAGELFF; CDR3nt: TGCGCCAGCAGCTTGGGGGGTAACGCCGGGGAGCTGTTTTTT
d_gene: TRBD1; abundance: .; v_gene: TRBV19; j_gene: TRBJ2-7; CDR3aa: CASSRGTGGSSYEQYF; CDR3nt: TGTGCCAGTAGTAGGGGGACAGGGGGATCCTCCTACGAGCAGTACTTC
d_gene: TRBD2; abundance: .; v_gene: TRBV9; j_gene: TRBJ2-3; CDR3aa: CASSDWTSGWGTDTQYF; CDR3nt: TGTGCCAGCAGCGACTGGACTAGCGGATGGGGTACAGATACGCAGTATTTT